The rows below give T cell receptor beta chains drawn from one sample of a study of cytomegalovirus exposure and HLA in healthy donors. Sequenced by immunoSEQ multiplex PCR; TCRdb stores in-frame clones only, minus some. The sample has about 150,000 clones, over 75% seen once. Sequenced sample: PBMCs. These receptor sequences come from a woman aged 40 to 50 in good health and CMV-seropositive. CDR3s include the opening cysteine and the closing phenylalanine or tryptophan. The D gene is left open where the match is weak. Clone size, where shown, is once, few, many, or a class for clones that have expanded.

v_call	d_call	j_call	clone_size	cdr3_nt	cdr3_aa
TRBV2	.	TRBJ1-1	.	TGTGCCAGCAGTGGTGTCGGTTTGAACACTGAAGCTTTCTTT	CASSGVGLNTEAFF
TRBV21-1	.	TRBJ2-5	.	TGTGCCAGCAGCAAAGCGCTTATCACTAGTCAAGAGACCCAGTACTTC	CASSKALITSQETQYF
TRBV5-1	TRBD1	TRBJ1-4	few	TGCGCCAGCAGCTTCCAGGGGGCTCAGAATGAAAAACTGTTTTTT	CASSFQGAQNEKLFF
TRBV7-8	TRBD2	TRBJ2-3	.	TGTGCCAGCAGCTCCCTAGCGGAGACTCACACAGATACGCAGTATTTT	CASSSLAETHTDTQYF
TRBV28	TRBD2	TRBJ2-3	.	TGTGCCAGCAGCACCGAGACTAGCGGGAGGGGATCCAGTCGAGATACGCAGTATTTT	CASSTETSGRGSSRDTQYF
TRBV2	.	TRBJ2-5	.	TGTGCCAGCAGTGGCGTGGCAGGGCGGGAGACCCAGTACTTC	CASSGVAGRETQYF
TRBV6-1	TRBD1	TRBJ2-5	few	TGTGCCAGCAGTTTCGGGCAGGGGGAAGAGACCCAGTACTTC	CASSFGQGEETQYF
TRBV30	TRBD2	TRBJ2-3	.	TGTGCCCAAGGCACTAGCGGGAGAGACACAGATACGCAGTATTTT	CAQGTSGRDTDTQYF
TRBV27	TRBD1	TRBJ2-3	.	TGTGCCAGCAATCCGGGACAGGGCTCGAATACGCAGTATTTT	CASNPGQGSNTQYF
TRBV19	TRBD1	TRBJ1-5	.	TGTGCCAGTAGTAAGTTATCCGGGACAGGGGATCAGCCCCAGCATTTT	CASSKLSGTGDQPQHF
TRBV11-3	.	TRBJ2-7	.	TGTGCCAGCAGCTTTCAAGGGGCTTACGAGCAGTACTTC	CASSFQGAYEQYF
TRBV14	.	TRBJ1-2	.	TGTGCCAGCAGCCAAGATATAGTGTCATTCTATGGCTACACCTTC	CASSQDIVSFYGYTF
TRBV7-9	.	TRBJ1-1	.	TGTGCCAGCAGCTTCCGTGGGGGAGGAGAGATCACTGAAGCTTTCTTT	CASSFRGGGEITEAFF
TRBV7-2	TRBD2	TRBJ2-4	few	TGTGCCAGCACCAGGGAGGGACTAGCCAAAAACATTCAGTACTTC	CASTREGLAKNIQYF
TRBV29-1	.	TRBJ2-7	few	TGCAGCACACAGGGAAGCTCCTACGAGCAGTACTTC	CSTQGSSYEQYF
TRBV15	TRBD1	TRBJ2-3	.	TGTGCCACCAGCAGAGTGGACAGGGGCACAGATACGCAGTATTTT	CATSRVDRGTDTQYF
TRBV19	TRBD1	TRBJ2-7	.	TGTGCCAGTAGTACGCCGGGACAGACCTACGAGCAGTACTTC	CASSTPGQTYEQYF
TRBV13	.	TRBJ2-7	.	TGTGCCAGCAGCCCCCCGGGCTCCTACGAGCAGTACTTC	CASSPPGSYEQYF
TRBV30	.	TRBJ2-3	once	TGTGCCTGGAGTCGAAGGGCGGGCAGCACAGATACGCAGTATTTT	CAWSRRAGSTDTQYF
TRBV2	TRBD1	TRBJ1-3	few	TGTGCCAGCACCACGGACAGGGGAACTGGAAACACCATATATTTT	CASTTDRGTGNTIYF
TRBV21-1	.	TRBJ2-7	.	TGTGCCAGCAGCAAACGAGAGGCGGGAGTACGTAGACAAGATCAGTACTTC	CASSKREAGVRRQDQYF
TRBV7-9	TRBD1	TRBJ2-6	.	TGTGCCAGCAGCTGGGGGGGACAGGGGGCTGGTGGGGCCAACGTCCTGACTTTC	CASSWGGQGAGGANVLTF
TRBV7-2	.	TRBJ2-2	.	TGTGCCAGCAGCTTAGCCTCAGGAACCGGGGAGCTGTTTTTT	CASSLASGTGELFF
TRBV5-5	TRBD2	TRBJ2-7	.	TGTGCCAGCAGCTTCTTCTGGCCAGAGCGGGAGCTTCGGGACTTC	CASSFFWPERELRDF
TRBV28	TRBD2	TRBJ2-7	.	TGTGCCAGCAACACTAGCGGCAAAAGCTCCTACGAGCAGTACTTC	CASNTSGKSSYEQYF
TRBV10-1	.	TRBJ2-2	.	TGCGCCAGCAGTAGACAGATAAACACCGGGGAGCTGTTTTTT	CASSRQINTGELFF
TRBV27	.	TRBJ1-5	.	TGTGCCAGCAGCTCGGGACTCGGGGGCAATCAGCCCCAGCATTTT	CASSSGLGGNQPQHF
TRBV7-3	TRBD2	TRBJ2-3	few	TGTGCCAGCAGTCCGGGACTAGCGGGAGTAGATACGCAGTATTTT	CASSPGLAGVDTQYF
TRBV7-9	TRBD2	TRBJ2-5	.	TGTGCCAGCAGCTTACTGTTAGCGGGAGGGGAAGAGACCCAGTACTTC	CASSLLLAGGEETQYF
TRBV28	.	TRBJ1-1	once	TGTGCCAGCAGTTTCACTCGGAACACTGAAGCTTTCTTT	CASSFTRNTEAFF
TRBV6-5	TRBD2	TRBJ2-3	.	TGTGCCAGCAGTTTATCCGGGACTATTTATACGCAGTATTTT	CASSLSGTIYTQYF
TRBV6-5	TRBD1	TRBJ2-2	.	TGTGCCAGCAGTCGCTGGACAGGACCCACCGGGGAGCTGTTTTTT	CASSRWTGPTGELFF
TRBV11-2	.	TRBJ2-3	once	TGTGCCAGCTCGCAGAACAGGGGACTTTTGTCAGATACGCAGTATTTT	CASSQNRGLLSDTQYF
TRBV6-5	.	TRBJ2-3	.	TGTGCCAGCAGTTACGTCGGGGGAACAGGCACAGATACGCAGTATTTT	CASSYVGGTGTDTQYF
TRBV6-5	TRBD1	TRBJ2-7	few	TGTGCCAGCAGTAACTATTACAGGGGCTACGAGCAGTACTTC	CASSNYYRGYEQYF
TRBV6-4	.	TRBJ1-1	.	TGTGCCAGCAGTGTCTCTTGGGGGGAAGGTGAAGCTTTCTTT	CASSVSWGEGEAFF
TRBV2	.	TRBJ2-3	.	TGTGCCAGCAATAGGGAGGGACACACAGATACGCAGTATTTT	CASNREGHTDTQYF
TRBV6-1	.	TRBJ1-1	few	TGTGCCAGCAGGACAGGGAACACTGAAGCTTTCTTT	CASRTGNTEAFF
TRBV19	TRBD2	TRBJ2-7	.	TGTGCCAGTAGTGATGGGGGGGGATCCTACGAGCAGTACTTC	CASSDGGGSYEQYF
TRBV5-4	TRBD1	TRBJ2-5	few	TGTGCCAGCAGCTTCGGACAGGCCCAAGAGACCCAGTACTTC	CASSFGQAQETQYF
TRBV9	TRBD1	TRBJ2-7	.	TGTGCCAGCAGCCCTTACACGACAGGGGTCTACGAGCAGTACTTC	CASSPYTTGVYEQYF
TRBV5-8	.	TRBJ2-5	few	TGTGCCAGCAGCTTGGTACAGCAAGAGACCCAGTACTTC	CASSLVQQETQYF
TRBV4-1	.	TRBJ2-5	.	TGCGCCAGCACCCAGAGGGTACTAGCCCAACAAGAGACCCAGTACTTC	CASTQRVLAQQETQYF
TRBV11-2	TRBD2	TRBJ2-2	.	TGTGCCAGCAGCTTGGGACTAGGGGCCACCGGGGAGCTGTTTTTT	CASSLGLGATGELFF
TRBV7-9	.	TRBJ2-6	.	TGTGCCAGCAGCCTTTCGACAGGCCCGATCCTCTCTGGGGCCAACGTCCTGACTTTC	CASSLSTGPILSGANVLTF
TRBV6-5	.	TRBJ2-2	.	TGTGCCAGCACCTTATCCGGGGGAGGAACCGGGGAGCTGTTTTTT	CASTLSGGGTGELFF
TRBV5-8	.	TRBJ1-5	.	TGTGCCAGCAGCTTGGGGCAGATTAGCAATCAGCCCCAGCATTTT	CASSLGQISNQPQHF
TRBV29-1	TRBD1	TRBJ2-7	.	TGCAGCGTTGAAGTTCCGGGACAGGGTGGTTACGAGCAGTACTTC	CSVEVPGQGGYEQYF
TRBV4-1	.	TRBJ1-2	.	TGCGCCAGCAGCCAAGACAAAACCTTTACGGACAGCTTCTATGGCTACACCTTC	CASSQDKTFTDSFYGYTF
TRBV6-5	.	TRBJ1-3	.	TGTGCCAGCAGTTACTTCGGGGTAGGGTCTGGAAACACCATATATTTT	CASSYFGVGSGNTIYF